This is a list of T cell receptor beta chains from one sample in a study of blood T cell repertoires in COVID-19. Generated by immunoSEQ multiplex PCR, the TCRdb table keeps only in-frame clones and is missing some. The sample has over 100,000 clones; roughly 75% are singletons. The source material was peripheral blood. The receptors here all came from a man aged 55 to 70 with active or convalescent COVID-19. Each CDR3 is given with its conserved first and last residue. Fields, in order: D gene, CDR3 length, clone size, V gene, J gene, CDR3 DNA, CDR3 protein. The D gene is left open where the match is weak. Rows give clone size only sometimes, using once, few, many, or a class for an expanded clone.

d_call: TRBD2; cdr3_length: 17; clone_size: .; v_call: TRBV28; j_call: TRBJ2-3; cdr3_nt: TGTGCCAGCAGTTCCAATTTGGCGGGAGAATTCACAGATACGCAGTATTTT; cdr3_aa: CASSSNLAGEFTDTQYF
d_call: TRBD1; cdr3_length: 13; clone_size: .; v_call: TRBV6-5; j_call: TRBJ1-4; cdr3_nt: TGTGCCAGCAGGGGACAGGGGGTTGAAAAACTGTTTTTT; cdr3_aa: CASRGQGVEKLFF
d_call: .; cdr3_length: 14; clone_size: .; v_call: TRBV30; j_call: TRBJ1-5; cdr3_nt: TGTGCCTGGAATGACGGGTATAACAATCAGCCCCAGCATTTT; cdr3_aa: CAWNDGYNNQPQHF
d_call: TRBD2; cdr3_length: 14; clone_size: .; v_call: TRBV29-1; j_call: TRBJ2-5; cdr3_nt: TGCAGCGTGGGACTAGCGGGAGGGCCGGAGACCCAGTACTTC; cdr3_aa: CSVGLAGGPETQYF
d_call: TRBD2; cdr3_length: 16; clone_size: .; v_call: TRBV5-1; j_call: TRBJ2-3; cdr3_nt: TGCGCCAGCAGCTCGGGACTAGCGGGCAGTTTAGATACGCAGTATTTT; cdr3_aa: CASSSGLAGSLDTQYF
d_call: .; cdr3_length: 15; clone_size: once; v_call: TRBV24-1; j_call: TRBJ1-5; cdr3_nt: TGTGCCACCAGTGATCGTACCGGTCTGGGGGGGGCCCAGCATTTT; cdr3_aa: CATSDRTGLGGAQHF
d_call: .; cdr3_length: 17; clone_size: .; v_call: TRBV10-1; j_call: TRBJ2-5; cdr3_nt: TGCGCCAGCAGTGAGGATTTCAGGGGTTGGGCGAAAGAGACCCAGTACTTC; cdr3_aa: CASSEDFRGWAKETQYF
d_call: .; cdr3_length: 15; clone_size: .; v_call: TRBV15; j_call: TRBJ1-5; cdr3_nt: TGTGCCACCAGCAGGCTGCGCACTAGCAATCAGCCCCAGCATTTT; cdr3_aa: CATSRLRTSNQPQHF
d_call: TRBD1; cdr3_length: 16; clone_size: many; v_call: TRBV6-6; j_call: TRBJ2-7; cdr3_nt: TGTGCCAGCAGTTACCCGGACCCGGGACAGCCCTACGAGCAGTACTTC; cdr3_aa: CASSYPDPGQPYEQYF
d_call: .; cdr3_length: 14; clone_size: .; v_call: TRBV5-6; j_call: TRBJ2-7; cdr3_nt: TGTGCCAGCAGTAGGGGGGGCTTAACCTACGAGCAGTACTTC; cdr3_aa: CASSRGGLTYEQYF
d_call: .; cdr3_length: 16; clone_size: .; v_call: TRBV20-1; j_call: TRBJ1-6; cdr3_nt: TGCAGTGCTAGTTACAGGGACCCCTCCTATAATTCACCCCTCCACTTT; cdr3_aa: CSASYRDPSYNSPLHF
d_call: TRBD1; cdr3_length: 13; clone_size: .; v_call: TRBV6-2/TRBV6-3; j_call: TRBJ2-7; cdr3_nt: TGTGCCAGCAGTCCCTTCGGACAGGGCGAGCAGTACTTC; cdr3_aa: CASSPFGQGEQYF
d_call: .; cdr3_length: 15; clone_size: .; v_call: TRBV5-1; j_call: TRBJ1-3; cdr3_nt: TGCGCCAGCAGCTCTACCCCAGGGGCTGGAAACACCATATATTTT; cdr3_aa: CASSSTPGAGNTIYF
d_call: TRBD1; cdr3_length: 13; clone_size: .; v_call: TRBV2; j_call: TRBJ2-1; cdr3_nt: TGTGCCAGCAATACAGGGGGCTACAATGAGCAGTTCTTC; cdr3_aa: CASNTGGYNEQFF
d_call: TRBD2; cdr3_length: 16; clone_size: once; v_call: TRBV11-1; j_call: TRBJ2-7; cdr3_nt: TGTGCCAGCAGCAACAGGTATAGCGGGGAGCTATACGAGCAGTACTTC; cdr3_aa: CASSNRYSGELYEQYF
d_call: .; cdr3_length: 15; clone_size: .; v_call: TRBV7-9; j_call: TRBJ2-3; cdr3_nt: TGTGCCAGCAGCTTGAGTGACTATCGCACAGATACGCAGTATTTT; cdr3_aa: CASSLSDYRTDTQYF
d_call: TRBD2; cdr3_length: 12; clone_size: few; v_call: TRBV30; j_call: TRBJ2-7; cdr3_nt: TGTGCCTGGAGTGGGAGGGAGGGCGAGCAGTACTTC; cdr3_aa: CAWSGREGEQYF
d_call: .; cdr3_length: 16; clone_size: .; v_call: TRBV6-5; j_call: TRBJ2-2; cdr3_nt: TGTGCCAGCAGTTACTTGCGGGGAGGGAACACCGGGGAGCTGTTTTTT; cdr3_aa: CASSYLRGGNTGELFF
d_call: .; cdr3_length: 13; clone_size: .; v_call: TRBV3-1/TRBV3-2; j_call: TRBJ2-3; cdr3_nt: TGTGCCAGCAGCCATCCTAGCGCGATTACGCAGTATTTT; cdr3_aa: CASSHPSAITQYF
d_call: .; cdr3_length: 16; clone_size: .; v_call: TRBV7-8; j_call: TRBJ1-3; cdr3_nt: TGTGCCAGCAGCTTAGGAATACAGTACTCTGGAAACACCATATATTTT; cdr3_aa: CASSLGIQYSGNTIYF
d_call: .; cdr3_length: 12; clone_size: few; v_call: TRBV2; j_call: TRBJ1-1; cdr3_nt: TGTGCCAGCAGTGATCGAGTGTTTGAAGCTTTCTTT; cdr3_aa: CASSDRVFEAFF
d_call: .; cdr3_length: 14; clone_size: .; v_call: TRBV18; j_call: TRBJ2-2; cdr3_nt: TGTGCCAGCTCCCGTGCAGGGGGGCCCGGGGAGCTGTTTTTT; cdr3_aa: CASSRAGGPGELFF